Below, 29 T cell receptor beta chains from the same sample are listed, as sequenced in a study of shared clonotypes between healthy human individuals. Sequencing used immunoSEQ multiplex PCR; TCRdb keeps in-frame clones, though not all of them. The table includes 2,500,000 or so clones, over 85% detected once. The source material was naive CD4+ T cells from PBMCs. Described subset: CD45RA+ positively selected. The receptor source for this set is a man between 18 and 29 years old in good health. Some clones in this sample may be carry-over from other donors' samples.

This clone has only a few counts. The chain has TRBV25-1 and TRBJ1-1; TRBD1 aligns across 7 bases. Trimming took 2 bases from V and 0 from J; bases not matched to a gene: 3. This CDR3 is 15 amino acids long. Germline V gene data show CDR1 as MGHDK and CDR2 as SYGVNS. This chain's CDR3 is CASSEETGMNTEAFF. CDR3 bases: TGTGCCAGCAGTGAAGAGACAGGGATGAACACTGAAGCTTTCTTT.

Details on this clone: The same CDR3 also results from other DNA sequences found in this sample. This rearrangement joins TRBV9 to TRBJ1-1; D is unresolved. Between the trimmed V and J ends, which lost 0 bases and 1 base, there was a span of 7 bases. This CDR3 contains 14 residues. CDR1 and CDR2 from the germline V gene are SGDLS and YYNGEE. This CDR3 is CASSVVSANTEAFF. Written as DNA, the CDR3 is TGTGCCAGCAGCGTAGTGTCAGCGAACACTGAAGCTTTCTTT. Complete variable domain (other parts from reference TRBV9 and TRBJ1-1): DSGVTQTPKHLITATGQRVTLRCSPRSGDLSVYWYQQSLDQGLQFLIQYYNGEERAKGNILERFSAQQFPDLHSELNLSSLELGDSALYFCASSVVSANTEAFFGQGTRLTVV.

V and J are TRBV27 and TRBJ2-7; no clear D. In germline, CDR1 is MNHEY, CDR2 SMNVEV (reference sequence). The V end was cut by 5 bases, the J end by 0 bases, with 5 bases between. The CDR3 totals 12 residues. The CDR3 DNA sequence: TGTGCCAGCAGTGCGAGCTCCTACGAGCAGTACTTC. This codes for CASSASSYEQYF.

The chain carries TRBV28 and TRBJ2-1; a possible D gene is TRBD2 (6 bases). Trimming shortened V by 3 bases and J by 10 bases, and 13 bases separated the two germline ends. The germline V gene has CDR1 MDHEN and CDR2 SYDVKM. The CDR3 contains 13 residues. The CDR3 spells CASSFRRAGEQFF. The CDR3 nucleotides are TGTGCCAGCAGTTTTAGGAGGGCCGGGGAGCAGTTCTTC.

In the case of this clone: This sample also contains other DNA sequences that code for the same CDR3. V usage is TRBV15 and J usage is TRBJ2-3; D might be TRBD1 or TRBD2, each matching 5 bases. The CDR3 has 14 residues. Germline CDR1 reads LNHNV; CDR2 reads YYDKDF (reference sequence). Between the trimmed V and J ends, which lost 1 base and 2 bases, there was a span of 7 bases. CDR3 nucleotide sequence: TGTGCCACCAGCAGAGGAGGGGCCACAGATACGCAGTATTTT. Translated: CATSRGGATDTQYF.

J is TRBJ2-7 and V is TRBV5-1, with 7 bases lining up with TRBD1. This CDR3 spans 13 amino acids. Losses at the gene ends were 5 bases for V and 4 bases for J; bases not matched to a gene: 6. Germline V gene sequence: CDR1 SGHRS, CDR2 YFSETQ. The CDR3 sequence: CASRGTASYEQYF. CDR3 bases: TGCGCCAGCAGGGGGACAGCTTCTTACGAGCAGTACTTC. Together with reference TRBV5-1 and TRBJ2-7, the CDR3 gives the full variable domain: KAGVTQTPRYLIKTRGQQVTLSCSPISGHRSVSWYQQTPGQGLQFLFEYFSETQRNKGNFPGRFSGRQFSNSRSEMNVSTLELGDSALYLCASRGTASYEQYFGPGTRLTVT.

The chain combines TRBV5-4 with TRBJ1-2; D call uncertain. Trimming cost V 0 bases and J 3 bases, with 15 bases left between them. The CDR3 loop spans 16 amino acids. Germline assignment: CDR1 SGHNT and CDR2 YYREEE (reference sequence). Here the CDR3 DNA reads TGTGCCAGCAGCTTGGCGGCCATGACCTCGGACTATGGCTACACCTTC. Translating it yields CASSLAAMTSDYGYTF. Drawing the rest from reference TRBV5-4 and TRBJ1-2, the complete variable domain is ETGVTQSPTHLIKTRGQQVTLRCSSQSGHNTVSWYQQALGQGPQFIFQYYREEENGRGNFPPRFSGLQFPNYSSELNVNALELDDSALYLCASSLAAMTSDYGYTFGSGTRLTVV.

V usage is TRBV27 and J usage is TRBJ2-7; 7 bases agree with TRBD2. The CDR3 runs to 15 residues. In germline, CDR1 is MNHEY, CDR2 SMNVEV (reference sequence). Trimming at V came to 5 bases and at J to 1 base, leaving 8 bases not matched to a gene. The CDR3 region has the DNA TGTGCCAGCAGTCCCCAGAGGGGAGGGTCCTACGAGCAGTACTTC. It codes for CASSPQRGGSYEQYF.

The chain recombines TRBV4-1 with TRBJ1-4, with 9 positions matching TRBD1. The CDR3 totals 15 residues. The J segment lost 8 bases and the V segment lost 4 bases, leaving 8 bases of the junction unmatched. Germline V lookup: CDR1 MGHRA, CDR2 YSYEKL. For the CDR3, the DNA is TGCGCCAGCAGCCTGACCGGGACAGGGCGCGAAAAACTGTTTTTT. Translated: CASSLTGTGREKLFF.

This chain joins TRBV13 and TRBJ1-2, with 7 bases matching TRBD1. This CDR3 spans 15 amino acids. Trimming took 5 bases from V and 5 from J; bases not matched to a gene: 11. Germline V CDR1 and CDR2: PRHDT, FYEKMQ (reference sequence). The CDR3 sequence: CASSLQGGLGYGYTF. Here the CDR3 DNA reads TGTGCCAGCAGCCTCCAGGGGGGTCTTGGGTATGGCTACACCTTC. The whole variable domain, filled in from reference TRBV13 and TRBJ1-2, reads AAGVIQSPRHLIKEKRETATLKCYPIPRHDTVYWYQQGPGQDPQFLISFYEKMQSDKGSIPDRFSAQQFSDYHSELNMSSLELGDSALYFCASSLQGGLGYGYTFGSGTRLTVV.

The V gene is TRBV10-3, the J gene TRBJ1-2, with D uncertain. CDR1 and CDR2 (germline): ENHRY, SYGVKD. Trimming cost V 6 bases and J 0 bases, with 11 bases left between them. The CDR3 covers 14 residues. Here the CDR3 DNA reads TGTGCCATCAGCGCCGGGGAAGCTAACTATGGCTACACCTTC. Its translation: CAISAGEANYGYTF.

The chain couples TRBV6-6 to TRBJ2-1, with 8 bases aligning to TRBD1. Germline assignment: CDR1 MNHNY and CDR2 SVGAGI (reference sequence). The CDR3 runs to 16 residues. The V segment lost 1 base and the J segment 7 bases; nucleotides outside the gene matches: 9. CDR3 sequence reads: CASSYFGQGAGNEQFF. The CDR3 DNA is TGTGCCAGCAGTTACTTTGGGCAGGGGGCTGGAAATGAGCAGTTCTTC.

V gene TRBV2 combines with J gene TRBJ2-1; D remains unclear. Germline loops: CDR1 SNHLY, CDR2 FYNNEI. This CDR3 has 15 residues. Trimming took 6 bases from V and 6 from J, leaving 18 bases between them. CDR3 amino acids: CASRARSIVGNEQFF. CDR3 DNA: TGTGCCAGCAGGGCTAGGAGCATCGTGGGCAATGAGCAGTTCTTC.

The J gene is TRBJ2-7, the V gene TRBV19, with D possibly being TRBD1 (5 bases). CDR3 size: 13 residues. Trimming left V 3 bases short and J 3 bases short, with 9 bases between. CDR1 is LNHDA and CDR2 is SQIVND in the germline V gene (reference sequence). In DNA, the CDR3 is TGTGCCAGTAGTATGGGGCCTTACTACGAGCAGTACTTC. It translates to CASSMGPYYEQYF.

The chain carries TRBV19 and TRBJ1-2; unclear D gene. The CDR3 totals 12 residues. The germline gives CDR1 LNHDA, CDR2 SQIVND (reference sequence). Trimming removed 1 base at V and 6 bases at J, with 6 bases between. In nucleotides, the CDR3 is TGTGCCAGTAGTATAGCCCTAGATGGCTACACCTTC. Its translation is CASSIALDGYTF.

This rearrangement joins TRBV2 to TRBJ1-4, with 7 bases identical to TRBD1. Trimming removed 2 bases from V and 5 bases from J; junction bases left unmatched: 5. CDR1 SNHLY and CDR2 FYNNEI come from the germline V gene. This CDR3 is built from 15 residues. CDR3: CASSEYGRGNEKLFF. The CDR3, as DNA: TGTGCCAGCAGTGAATATGGCAGGGGGAATGAAAAACTGTTTTTT.

The chain combines TRBV18 with TRBJ2-2; D uncertain. Per the germline V gene, CDR1 is KGHSH and CDR2 is LQKENI. Trimming cost V 3 bases and J 6 bases, with 11 bases left between them. CDR3 size: 14 residues. The DNA for the CDR3 is TGTGCCAGCTCACCCGAATGGGAAGCCGGGGAGCTGTTTTTT. This encodes CASSPEWEAGELFF. Supplemented by reference TRBV18 and TRBJ2-2, the full variable domain reads NAGVMQNPRHLVRRRGQEARLRCSPMKGHSHVYWYRQLPEEGLKFMVYLQKENIIDESGMPKERFSAEFPKEGPSILRIQQVVRGDSAAYFCASSPEWEAGELFFGEGSRLTVL.

This chain links TRBV10-3 with TRBJ2-7; D gene unclear. The CDR3 spans 12 residues. Looked up from germline, CDR1 is ENHRY and CDR2 is SYGVKD. The V gene lost 9 bases and the J gene lost 3 bases, with 12 bases spanning the gap. The CDR3 loop reads CAIGNLYYEQYF. The CDR3 DNA is TGTGCCATTGGGAACTTATACTACGAGCAGTACTTC.

Concerning this clone itself: The identical CDR3 is also encoded by other nucleotide sequences in the sample. The chain links TRBV7-2 to TRBJ2-1; 7 bases align to TRBD2. V lost 2 bases to trimming and J lost 6 bases; unmatched junction nucleotides: 7. The CDR3 covers 15 residues. The V gene's germline CDR1 is SGHTA and CDR2 FQGNSA. CDR3 nucleotide sequence: TGTGCCAGCAGCTTAATGGCGGGAGTGAGCAATGAGCAGTTCTTC. Amino acids: CASSLMAGVSNEQFF. The full variable domain, with the rest looked up from reference TRBV7-2 and TRBJ2-1, is GAGVSQSPSNKVTEKGKDVELRCDPISGHTALYWYRQSLGQGLEFLIYFQGNSAPDKSGLPSDRFSAERTGGSVSTLTIQRTQQEDSAVYLCASSLMAGVSNEQFFGPGTRLTVL.

V and J are TRBV28 and TRBJ2-5, with TRBD1 matching 10 bases. The CDR3 runs to 13 residues. V lost 9 bases, J lost 5 bases, and 6 bases stayed unmatched. Germline loops: CDR1 MDHEN, CDR2 SYDVKM. CDR3 DNA: TGTGCCAGTAGACAGGGGGCGCGGGAGACCCAGTACTTC. This translates into CASRQGARETQYF. The variable domain in full, completed from reference TRBV28 and TRBJ2-5, reads DVKVTQSSRYLVKRTGEKVFLECVQDMDHENMFWYRQDPGLGLRLIYFSYDVKMKEKGDIPEGYSVSREKKERFSLILESASTNQTSMYLCASRQGARETQYFGPGTRLLVL.

The chain carries TRBV6-1 and TRBJ1-2, with D uncertain. Germline V CDR1 and CDR2: MNHNS, SASEGT. The V and J ends lost 5 bases and 5 bases respectively, with 9 bases between them. This CDR3 contains 12 residues. The CDR3 loop is CASSSTGYGYTF. Here the CDR3 DNA reads TGTGCCAGCAGTTCAACGGGTTATGGCTACACCTTC.

The V and J genes are TRBV5-4 and TRBJ2-1, with 10 bases aligning to TRBD2. This CDR3 is built from 18 residues. Germline values: CDR1 SGHNT, CDR2 YYREEE (reference sequence). With V trimmed by 5 bases and J by 3 bases, 14 bases remained unmatched. CDR3 amino acids: CASRSFGASGSHYNEQFF. CDR3 sequence (DNA): TGTGCCAGCAGAAGCTTCGGGGCTAGCGGGAGCCACTACAATGAGCAGTTCTTC.

The rearrangement links TRBV10-3 to TRBJ2-7; 12 bases map to TRBD2. Germline-derived CDR1 and CDR2 are ENHRY and SYGVKD. CDR3 length: 15 amino acids. The junction had 3 bases not matched to a gene; V was cut back by 1 base and J by 5 bases. Written as DNA, the CDR3 is TGTGCCATCAGTGAGTGGACTAGCGGGATCCACGAGCAGTACTTC. Encoded protein: CAISEWTSGIHEQYF.

The genes are TRBV7-9 and TRBJ2-3, with D possibly matching TRBD1 (6 bases). The CDR3 spans 16 residues. The germline V gene encodes CDR1 SEHNR and CDR2 FQNEAQ (reference sequence). V dropped 4 bases and J dropped 5 bases, with 19 bases sitting between them. CDR3 nucleotide sequence: TGTGCCAGCAGCTCAGGCCTCGCAGGGGATATAGATACGCAGTATTTT. It encodes CASSSGLAGDIDTQYF. Complete variable domain (other parts from reference TRBV7-9 and TRBJ2-3): DTGVSQNPRHKITKRGQNVTFRCDPISEHNRLYWYRQTLGQGPEFLTYFQNEAQLEKSRLLSDRFSAERPKGSFSTLEIQRTEQGDSAMYLCASSSGLAGDIDTQYFGPGTRLTVL.

The chain recombines TRBV21-1 with TRBJ2-2; TRBD2, as called in the table, went unchecked against the DNA. TRBV21-1 is annotated as a pseudogene. The CDR3 runs 19 residues. The CDR3 DNA sequence: TGTGCCAGCAGCAAAAATATGCTAGCGGGAGTGTTTTCGAACGGGGAGCTGTTTTTT. This translates into CASSKNMLAGVFSNGELFF.

The chain recombines TRBV4-3 with TRBJ1-2; no definite D call. Trimming pared 0 bases from V and 7 bases from J, leaving 9 bases between. CDR3 length equals 13 residues. CDR1 and CDR2 (germline): LGHNA, YSLEER. CDR3 residues: CASSQESQTGYTF. CDR3 nucleotides: TGCGCCAGCAGCCAAGAGAGTCAGACTGGCTACACCTTC.

The CDR3 here is CASSQSGITNEKLFF. CDR3 coding DNA: TGTGCCAGCAGCCAATCAGGGATAACTAATGAAAAACTGTTTTTT. V gene TRBV28 combines with J gene TRBJ1-4; the D gene is possibly TRBD1 (5 bases). Germline V gene lookup returns CDR1 MDHEN and CDR2 SYDVKM. The CDR3 covers 15 residues. Trimming stripped 6 bases from V and 1 base from J, with 12 bases between.

V usage is TRBV2 and J usage is TRBJ1-1; tentative D call: TRBD1 (5 bases). The germline gives CDR1 SNHLY, CDR2 FYNNEI. Trimming cost V 4 bases and J 5 bases, with 14 bases left between them. The CDR3 length is 14 residues. The chain's CDR3 is CASSAWGGGTEAFF. For the CDR3, the DNA is TGTGCCAGCAGTGCCTGGGGGGGAGGGACTGAAGCTTTCTTT. The complete variable domain, with remaining parts taken from reference TRBV2 and TRBJ1-1, reads EPEVTQTPSHQVTQMGQEVILRCVPISNHLYFYWYRQILGQKVEFLVSFYNNEISEKSEIFDDQFSVERPDGSNFTLKIRSTKLEDSAMYFCASSAWGGGTEAFFGQGTRLTVV.

The chain links TRBV18 to TRBJ1-3; D is uncertain. CDR1 is KGHSH, CDR2 LQKENI, per germline. V was shortened by 4 bases and J by 2 bases, with 15 bases between the two germline ends. The CDR3 totals 16 residues. CDR3 in DNA: TGTGCCAGCTCACATGGACGGCTGAAGGCTGGAAACACCATATATTTT. Translated, it gives CASSHGRLKAGNTIYF.